These 2 T cell receptor beta chains were sequenced from one sample in a study of radiation and T cells in renal cell carcinoma. Profiling relied on immunoSEQ multiplex PCR, and the TCRdb table lists in-frame clones only, not all of them. The sample lists 150,000 or so clones; 88% were seen once. Time point here: blood 4 weeks post-SBRT, at nephrectomy. As for treatment: 15 Gy SBRT to primary tumor, nephrectomy 4 weeks later. The starting material was blood, obtained from a patient whose treatment included radiotherapy and nephrectomy. The receptor source for this set is a woman between 45 and 60 years old with renal cell carcinoma.

This clone was seen a few times. The chain links TRBV13 to TRBJ1-1, with 9 bases lining up with TRBD1. The CDR3 has 16 residues. V shed 5 bases and J 5 bases; nucleotides not matched to a gene: 12. CDR1 is PRHDT, CDR2 FYEKMQ, per germline (reference sequence). The CDR3 protein is CASSALNRGRRTEAFF. CDR3 nucleotides: TGTGCCAGCAGCGCGCTAAACAGGGGGCGCCGGACTGAAGCTTTCTTT.

The chain couples TRBV29-1 to TRBJ2-3; TRBD2 is a possible D gene (6 bases). Trimming left V 4 bases short and J 5 bases short, with 16 bases between. This CDR3 is built from 14 residues. Germline lookup yields CDR1 SQVTM and CDR2 ANQGSEA. CDR3 in amino acids: CSVGGGVGGDTQYF. DNA of the CDR3: TGCAGCGTTGGCGGCGGGGTGGGAGGAGATACGCAGTATTTT.